The rows below give T cell receptor beta chains drawn from one sample of a study of T cell responses to AZD1222 COVID-19 vaccine. Some clones are missing from TCRdb's copy, which holds only in-frame ones; the method was immunoSEQ multiplex PCR. The sample lists 100,000 to 150,000 clones; around 92% were seen once. Sequenced material: peripheral blood, taken on day 0 of AZD1222 vaccination. These receptors all come from an adult in good health. CDR3s include the opening cysteine and the closing phenylalanine or tryptophan. The D gene is left open where the match is weak. Size tells how often a clone was seen (once, few, many) or the class of an expanded clone, and some rows leave it out.

once TRBJ2-3 TRBD2 TRBV24-1 TGTGCCACCAGTGATCTAGGGACTAGCGGGCCCATCTCCCCAGATACGCAGTATTTT CATSDLGTSGPISPDTQYF
NA TRBJ2-7 NA TRBV6-1 TGTGCCAGCAGTGAACAGGGGTCTATCGCCTACGAGCAGTACTTC CASSEQGSIAYEQYF
NA TRBJ1-2 NA TRBV10-2 TGCGCCAGCGCCCCGGACAGCTATGGCTACACCTTC CASAPDSYGYTF
NA TRBJ1-5 NA TRBV6-1 TGTGCCAGCAGTGAATACGGGGGGCCCCAGCATTTT CASSEYGGPQHF
NA TRBJ1-6 NA TRBV5-4 TGTGCCAGCACCCCAGGTGGGGATAATTCACCCCTCCACTTT CASTPGGDNSPLHF
NA TRBJ2-1 NA TRBV24-1 TGTGCCACCAGTGATTCTAGCGTCAAGGAATACAATGAGCAGTTCTTC CATSDSSVKEYNEQFF
NA TRBJ1-2 NA TRBV27 TGTGCCAGCGGCTCGACAGGAAGGGCTTTCGGCTACACCTTC CASGSTGRAFGYTF
NA TRBJ1-5 NA TRBV5-1 TGCGCCAGCAGCTTGGAAAGCAATCAGCCCCAGCATTTT CASSLESNQPQHF
NA TRBJ1-3 NA TRBV6-1 TGTGCCAGCAGTGAGGGGCCAAGCTCTGGAAACACCATATATTTT CASSEGPSSGNTIYF
NA TRBJ2-7 NA TRBV9 TGTGCCAGCAGCGTACATGACGGGCAGGAGCAGTACTTC CASSVHDGQEQYF
NA TRBJ1-2 TRBD1 TRBV4-1 TGCGCCAGCAGCCAACCTACAGGGGGAATCTATGGCTACACCTTC CASSQPTGGIYGYTF
NA TRBJ1-1 TRBD1 TRBV19 TGTGCCAGTAGTGCAGCGACAGGGGGTTACACTGAAGCTTTCTTT CASSAATGGYTEAFF
NA TRBJ2-5 TRBD2 TRBV7-9 TGTGCCAGCAGCCCAGCTAGCGGGAGTGTAGAGACCCAGTACTTC CASSPASGSVETQYF
NA TRBJ2-1 TRBD2 TRBV7-2 TGTGCCAGCAGCTCGCCGACCAAAAGAAGCGGGAGCTCCTACAATGAGCAGTTCTTC CASSSPTKRSGSSYNEQFF
NA TRBJ1-2 NA TRBV14 TGTGCCAGCAGCCCTGACAGACTGTATGGCTACACCTTC CASSPDRLYGYTF
NA TRBJ2-7 TRBD1 TRBV7-3 TGTGCCAGCAGCTTAGGGTCAGGGGGCGAGCAGTACTTC CASSLGSGGEQYF
NA TRBJ2-1 NA TRBV19 TGTGCCAGTAGTATGGGCAACTTCAATGAGCAGTTCTTC CASSMGNFNEQFF
NA TRBJ1-2 NA TRBV7-9 TGTGCCAGCAGCTTATTCGCGTTTGGCAGCCCCTATGGCTACACCTTC CASSLFAFGSPYGYTF
NA TRBJ1-1 TRBD1 TRBV9 TGTGCCAGCAGCCCGCGGACAGGGGCGAACACTGAAGCTTTCTTT CASSPRTGANTEAFF
NA TRBJ2-1 TRBD2 TRBV15 TGTGCCACCAGCAGAGATTGGACTAGCGGCTATGAGCAGTTCTTC CATSRDWTSGYEQFF
once TRBJ2-1 NA TRBV7-2 TGTGCCAGCAGCGCAGGGGTCAATGAGCAGTTCTTC CASSAGVNEQFF
NA TRBJ2-7 TRBD1 TRBV12-5 TGTGCTAGTGGTCGGGACAGAACTTTTGAGCAGTACTTC CASGRDRTFEQYF
NA TRBJ2-7 NA TRBV5-5 TGTGCCAGCAGCTCAACGGTGAACTCCTACGAGCAGTACTTC CASSSTVNSYEQYF
NA TRBJ1-5 NA TRBV11-2 TGTGCCAGCAGCTTAGGGCCGGAAAGGCAGCCCCAGCATTTT CASSLGPERQPQHF
few TRBJ2-2 TRBD1 TRBV28 TGTGCCAGCAGAATGGGGGACAGGGGACGCACCGGGGAGCTGTTTTTT CASRMGDRGRTGELFF
NA TRBJ2-2 TRBD2 TRBV9 TGTGCCAGCAGCGCTAGCGGTTATCCAGGTCCCGGGGAGCTGTTTTTT CASSASGYPGPGELFF
NA TRBJ2-7 NA TRBV27 TGTGCCAGCAGTGGAGTCGTTCAGGGGTACGAGCAGTACTTC CASSGVVQGYEQYF
once TRBJ1-3 TRBD1 TRBV5-1 TGCGCCAGCAGCCTAGCCGGGACAGCTGGAAACACCATATATTTT CASSLAGTAGNTIYF
NA TRBJ1-6 TRBD1 TRBV2 TGTGCCAGCAGTGTCAACAGGGGCTATAATTCACCCCTCCACTTT CASSVNRGYNSPLHF
NA TRBJ1-2 TRBD1 TRBV10-1 TGCGCCAGCAGGAATCCGGGACAGGAATCCGCTAACTATGGCTACACCTTC CASRNPGQESANYGYTF
NA TRBJ2-2 NA TRBV7-3 TGTGCCAGCAGCTTGCGGGGGACATCGAACACCGGGGAGCTGTTTTTT CASSLRGTSNTGELFF
NA TRBJ2-7 TRBD2 TRBV5-1 TGCGCCAGCAGCCTTGGAGCGGGAGGGCCGCCCGAGCAGTACTTC CASSLGAGGPPEQYF
NA TRBJ2-3 NA TRBV11-2 TGTGCCAGCAGGCCTTTGTCCCTGGTGGTCATGTCGGCGCAGTATTTT CASRPLSLVVMSAQYF
NA TRBJ1-6 NA TRBV28 TGTGCCAGCAGTTTCAGAAGCCCCTATAATTCACCCCTCCACTTT CASSFRSPYNSPLHF
NA TRBJ2-3 TRBD2 TRBV6-2/TRBV6-3 TGTGCCAGCAGTTACTCATATAGCGGGAGGACAGATACGCAGTATTTT CASSYSYSGRTDTQYF
NA TRBJ2-6 TRBD1 TRBV28 TGTGCCAGCAGTAACCCAATCACCGGACAGGGGCGAGAGAGCTCTGGGGCCAACGTCCTGACTTTC CASSNPITGQGRESSGANVLTF
NA TRBJ1-5 NA TRBV5-8 TGTGCCAGCAGTCCAGCCATCCATAGCAATCAGCCCCAGCATTTT CASSPAIHSNQPQHF
NA TRBJ1-4 NA TRBV10-2 TGCGCCAGCAGTGAGTTACGTGTTGGTGGTAATGAAAAACTGTTTTTT CASSELRVGGNEKLFF
NA TRBJ2-4 NA TRBV18 TGTGCCAGCTCACCACCAGGATCCGGAGGCAAAAACATTCAGTACTTC CASSPPGSGGKNIQYF
NA TRBJ2-7 TRBD2 TRBV9 TGTGCCAGCAGCGTAGAGGGTGATAGCGGGACCGCCTACGAGCAGTACTTC CASSVEGDSGTAYEQYF
NA TRBJ1-1 NA TRBV5-1 TGCGCCAGCAGCCCCGGCTTTTTGGCGGGGAACACTGAAGCTTTCTTT CASSPGFLAGNTEAFF
NA TRBJ2-1 NA TRBV6-2/TRBV6-3 TGTGCCAGCAGTTACTCTATTGCCAGGAGGGGCTACAATGAGCAGTTCTTC CASSYSIARRGYNEQFF
NA TRBJ2-7 TRBD1 TRBV28 TGTGCCAGCAGTTTATGGGACTCCGGGACAGGGGTCTTCGAGCAGTACTTC CASSLWDSGTGVFEQYF
NA TRBJ2-5 NA TRBV2 TGTGCCAGCAGTGAACAGGGTGGGGAGACCCAGTACTTC CASSEQGGETQYF
NA TRBJ2-3 TRBD2 TRBV18 TGTGCCACCACTACTAGCGGGAGGGCGACAGATACGCAGTATTTT CATTTSGRATDTQYF
once TRBJ2-7 NA TRBV18 TGTGCCAGCTCACCAGAGGGGTACGAGCAGTACTTC CASSPEGYEQYF
NA TRBJ1-5 TRBD1 TRBV10-3 TGTGCCGCCACCAGGGGGGAAAATCAGCCCCAGCATTTT CAATRGENQPQHF
few TRBJ1-1 NA TRBV11-3 TGTGCCAGCAGCTTCTTGAACACTGAAGCTTTCTTT CASSFLNTEAFF
NA TRBJ1-6 NA TRBV24-1 TGTGCCACCAGTGACCGTGGGAAGGTCCGTCCCTATAATTCACCCCTCCACTTT CATSDRGKVRPYNSPLHF
NA TRBJ1-1 NA TRBV6-6 TGTGCCAGCAGTTTGGGGGGGACGAACACTGAAGCTTTCTTT CASSLGGTNTEAFF
NA TRBJ2-7 TRBD1 TRBV6-4 TGTGCCAGCAGTGATCGACAGGGGGCCTACGAGCAGTACTTC CASSDRQGAYEQYF
NA TRBJ1-1 NA TRBV30 TGTGCCTGGTTATTGAACACTGAAGCTTTCTTT CAWLLNTEAFF